The clone carrying this T cell receptor beta chain was seen a single time. The record originates from a study of control samples from healthy donors and cancer patients. Profiled with immunoSEQ multiplex PCR; TCRdb holds only in-frame clones, not every one. The table shows roughly 100,000 clones, with around 89% occurring only once. Per germline, CDR1 SEHNR and CDR2 FQNEAQ (reference sequence). The CDR3 extends over 15 amino acids. V dropped 2 bases and J dropped 1; count of bases not matched to a gene: 4. The sequenced sample was blood. This receptor was obtained from a man aged 30 to 39 in good health. The V and J genes are TRBV7-9 and TRBJ2-7; TRBD2 aligns across 8 bases. The CDR3 nucleotides read TGTGCCAGCAGCTTATCTTTAGCGGGATCCTACGAGCAGTACTTC. Its translation is CASSLSLAGSYEQYF.